This T cell receptor (beta chain) was obtained from a study of cytomegalovirus exposure and HLA in healthy donors. Study-wide points: An analysis was carried out at a later point. It showed that HLA-associated TCR beta chains were more clonally expanded than equally common non-associated chains.

Turning to this clone: The antigen is unknown.

The PCR employed 60 Vbeta primers together with 13 Jbeta primers. Assay: immunoSEQ multiplex PCR; the TCRdb copy retains only in-frame clones and omits some. The sample has under 130,000 clones, approximately 69% seen once. CDR1 and CDR2 (germline): SGHTA, FQGTGA. CDR3 length: 14 amino acids. J lost 6 bases, V lost 4 bases, and 1 base had no gene match. The V and J genes are TRBV7-3 and TRBJ2-7, with TRBD2 matching over 15 bases. The material sequenced was PBMCs. The sequence was collected from a man younger than 40 in good health and CMV-seronegative. CDR3 sequence (DNA): TGTGCCAGCAGCTCGGGACTAGCGGGAGGCGAGCAGTACTTC. Its protein is CASSSGLAGGEQYF.